This T cell receptor (beta chain) appears in the sequencing data of a study of blood T cell repertoires in COVID-19. Turning to the study itself: Samples representing acute and convalescent COVID-19 were sourced from the United States, Italy and Spain. From T cells, B-cell-depleted T cells, or PBMCs came the material, which was cDNA or gDNA.

Germline V lookup: CDR1 ENHRY, CDR2 SYGVKD. The CDR3 sequence is 15 residues long. V lost 2 bases, J lost 2 bases, and 13 bases lay in between. Per the original data handling: Amplification of reference gene primers was used by the study to estimate nucleated cell counts. Sequencing was performed with immunoSEQ multiplex PCR; in TCRdb, only in-frame clones are kept and a portion is missing. The D gene and trimming were derived from the DNA, and the V and J assignments and clone size from that table. The data contain around 700,000 clones, 85% to 90% of them singletons. The chain is built from TRBV10-3 and TRBJ2-7; maybe TRBD2 (5 bases). Source material: peripheral blood. The TCR sequence derives from a woman aged 18-29 years with acute or convalescent COVID-19. In nucleotides, the CDR3 is TGTGCCATCAGTGAGAGGCTAGCTGGAACCTACGAGCAGTACTTC. This gives the protein CAISERLAGTYEQYF.